Shown below are 30 T cell receptor beta chains from a single sample sequenced in a study of T cells after yellow fever vaccination. Each CDR3 protein is one row after TCRdb ran MiXCR on the 5' RACE reads. The sample records 150,000 or so distinct CDR3 sequences, around 7.3% being singletons. The input for sequencing was CD4+ T cells sorted from PBMCs, taken around 5 days after the first yellow fever vaccination. Source of these receptors: a man between 18 and 35 years old who received the YFV17D yellow fever vaccine.

This clonotype was counted at least ten times. V usage is TRBV12-3 or TRBV12-4 and J usage is TRBJ2-1, with TRBD2 identical over 8 bases. With V trimmed by 7 bases and J by 8 bases, 10 bases remained unmatched. The CDR3 sequence is 14 residues long. The CDR3 DNA sequence: TGTGCCAGCAAACCGGGGGGGAGGCGTGATGAGCAGTTCTTC. This encodes CASKPGGRRDEQFF.

The rearrangement joins TRBV20-1 to TRBJ1-2; no clear D. Germline V gene lookup returns CDR1 DFQATT and CDR2 SNEGSKA (reference sequence). The CDR3 extends over 13 amino acids. V was cut by 0 bases and J by 8 bases, with 13 bases left in between. CDR3 residues: CSARDPYRKGYTF. CDR3 DNA sequence: TGCAGTGCTAGAGATCCCTATCGCAAAGGCTACACCTTC.

For this clonotype: This could be a read error, since a much larger clone is one nucleotide away. The V and J genes are TRBV20-1 and TRBJ2-7; D may match TRBD1 or TRBD2 (6 bases each). This CDR3 has 14 residues. Germline CDR1 is DFQATT and CDR2 is SNEGSKA (reference sequence). The V end lost 5 bases, the J end lost 1 base, and 15 bases lay between the germline ends. CDR3: CSALAWGLSYEQYV. The CDR3 region has the DNA TGCAGTGCTCTAGCGTGGGGGCTTTCCTACGAGCAGTACGTC.

In this sample, this clonotype turned up many times. This chain joins TRBV7-8 and TRBJ2-2, with TRBD2 identical over 8 bases. The CDR3 is made up of 15 amino acids. The germline V gene has CDR1 SGHVS and CDR2 FQNEAQ. J was trimmed by 5 bases and V by 8 bases; bases with no gene match: 10. CDR3: CASSLRGAATGELFF. The CDR3 DNA sequence: TGTGCCAGCTCACTGCGGGGGGCGGCTACCGGGGAGCTGTTTTTT.

The V call is TRBV9, the J call TRBJ1-3, with 7 bases aligning to TRBD1. The germline V gene encodes CDR1 SGDLS and CDR2 YYNGEE. The CDR3 sequence is 15 residues long. Unmatched junction bases numbered 5, after V lost 4 bases and J lost 1 base. DNA of the CDR3: TGTGCCAGCAGCCCGACAGGGAAGTCTGGAAACACCATATATTTT. This translates into CASSPTGKSGNTIYF.

This clonotype was counted ten times or more. The J gene is TRBJ2-1, the V gene TRBV15; 8 bases fit TRBD2. The CDR3 length is 16 residues. Germline V gives CDR1 LNHNV, CDR2 YYDKDF (reference sequence). Trimming at V came to 3 bases and at J to 5 bases, leaving 9 bases not matched to a gene. The CDR3: CATSRARGGSDNEQFF. The CDR3 bases are TGTGCCACCAGCAGGGCCCGGGGGGGGTCGGACAATGAGCAGTTCTTC.

This clonotype was detected ten times or more. The V and J genes are TRBV5-4 and TRBJ2-5; 16 bases agree with TRBD2. V trimming: 4 bases; J trimming: 5 bases; junction bases outside the gene matches: 5. CDR3 size: 16 residues. From germline, CDR1 is SGHNT and CDR2 YYREEE (reference sequence). The CDR3 loop reads CASSAGTSGGAETQYF. In DNA, the CDR3 is TGTGCCAGCAGCGCTGGGACTAGCGGGGGGGCGGAGACCCAGTACTTC. The full variable domain, in which reference TRBV5-4 and TRBJ2-5 provide the parts outside the CDR3, is ETGVTQSPTHLIKTRGQQVTLRCSSQSGHNTVSWYQQALGQGPQFIFQYYREEENGRGNFPPRFSGLQFPNYSSELNVNALELDDSALYLCASSAGTSGGAETQYFGPGTRLLVL.

This clonotype has a count of ten or more. V usage is TRBV6-5 and J usage is TRBJ1-3; maybe TRBD1 (5 bases). The CDR3 has 14 residues. V was shortened by 6 bases and J by 4 bases, with 13 bases between the two germline ends. Germline lookup yields CDR1 MNHEY and CDR2 SVGAGI. The CDR3 region is CASSPRVSGNTIYF. DNA for the CDR3: TGTGCCAGCAGCCCCAGGGTTTCAGGAAACACCATATATTTT.

This clonotype was recorded many times. The rearrangement joins TRBV12-3 or TRBV12-4 to TRBJ2-2; D might be TRBD1 or TRBD2, each matching 5 bases. Trimming shortened V by 6 bases and J by 6 bases, and 17 bases separated the two germline ends. This CDR3 has 15 amino acids. This chain's CDR3 is CASRSGLIGAGELFF. The CDR3 coding sequence is TGTGCCAGCAGATCGGGGCTCATCGGGGCCGGGGAGCTGTTTTTT.

The genes are TRBV30 and TRBJ2-3; 9 bases are a match to TRBD2. The trim removed 0 bases at V and 4 bases at J, leaving 2 bases unmatched. This CDR3 region has 14 residues. Germline V gives CDR1 GTSNPN, CDR2 SVGIG (reference sequence). In DNA form, the CDR3 reads TGTGCCTGGAGTGTTGGGACTAGCTCAGATACGCAGTATTTT. Protein sequence: CAWSVGTSSDTQYF.

This clonotype was found a few times. The chain recombines TRBV7-9 with TRBJ2-1, with D possibly being TRBD2 (6 bases). Trimming left V 1 base short and J 2 bases short, with 15 bases between. The CDR3 covers 17 residues. Germline CDR1 and CDR2: SEHNR and FQNEAQ (reference sequence). The CDR3 spells CASSLVAGLGTYNEQFF. In DNA form, the CDR3 reads TGTGCCAGCAGCTTAGTGGCGGGACTCGGGACCTACAATGAGCAGTTCTTC.

The chain employs TRBV5-1 and TRBJ1-6; no reliable D call. The CDR3 length is 14 residues. The V and J ends lost 4 bases and 10 bases respectively, with 15 bases between them. CDR1 and CDR2 from the germline V gene are SGHRS and YFSETQ. CDR3 DNA sequence: TGCGCCAGCAGCCCCTGGCGTGGTGAATCACCCCTCCACTTT. Translation gives CASSPWRGESPLHF.

This clonotype was found a few times. The chain joins TRBV19 to TRBJ2-7; no definite D call. Germline assignment: CDR1 LNHDA and CDR2 SQIVND (reference sequence). Trimming cost V 1 base and J 2 bases, with 9 bases left between them. The CDR3 consists of 14 residues. CDR3 sequence reads: CASSIVGGTYEQYF. The CDR3, as DNA: TGTGCCAGTAGTATAGTAGGCGGAACCTACGAGCAGTACTTC.

This clonotype was counted only a few times. V usage is TRBV3-1 and J usage is TRBJ1-2; D ambiguous. CDR3 size: 15 residues. The germline gives CDR1 LGHDT, CDR2 YNNKEL (reference sequence). V lost 0 bases, J lost 7 bases, and 15 bases lay in between. The CDR3 sequence: CASSQEVQVAGGYTF. Written as DNA, the CDR3 is TGTGCCAGCAGCCAAGAGGTTCAGGTAGCGGGTGGCTACACCTTC.

This clonotype turned up a few times. The J gene is TRBJ2-3, the V gene TRBV20-1; TRBD1 is a possible D gene (6 bases). This CDR3 comprises 14 residues. Germline V gene sequence: CDR1 DFQATT, CDR2 SNEGSKA (reference sequence). Trimming left V 6 bases short and J 1 base short, with 14 bases between. CDR3 bases: TGCAGTGCGGACCCGCGGACAGGCACAGATACGCAGTATTTT. Translation: CSADPRTGTDTQYF.

This clonotype has a handful of counts. The chain couples TRBV19 to TRBJ1-5; D uncertain. CDR1 is LNHDA and CDR2 is SQIVND in the germline V gene (reference sequence). Trimming removed 9 bases at V and 6 bases at J, with 18 bases between. The length of the CDR3 is 14 residues. The CDR3 protein is CASHRLYGGQPQHF. The CDR3 DNA sequence: TGTGCCAGCCACCGGCTATACGGAGGTCAGCCCCAGCATTTT. The whole variable domain, filled in from reference TRBV19 and TRBJ1-5, reads DGGITQSPKYLFRKEGQNVTLSCEQNLNHDAMYWYRQDPGQGLRLIYYSQIVNDFQKGDIAEGYSVSREKKESFPLTVTSAQKNPTAFYLCASHRLYGGQPQHFGDGTRLSIL.

The chain recombines TRBV20-1 with TRBJ1-3, with D maybe TRBD1 (6 bases). V was clipped by 1 base and J by 4 bases, with 17 bases between them. Germline V gives CDR1 DFQATT, CDR2 SNEGSKA (reference sequence). The CDR3 runs to 16 residues. CDR3 nucleotide sequence: TGCAGTGCTAGAGCTCCCGACTTCGGGGGCGGAAACACCATATATTTT. It specifies CSARAPDFGGGNTIYF.

This clonotype was found many times. The CDR3 DNA is TGTGCCAGCAGTGGGCAGGTCCAAGAGACCCAGTACTTC. Its protein is CASSGQVQETQYF. The chain carries TRBV6-1 and TRBJ2-5; D ambiguous. V lost 4 bases to trimming and J lost 1 base, with 7 bases between them. The germline gives CDR1 MNHNS, CDR2 SASEGT. The CDR3 contains 13 residues.

This clonotype has just a few counts. The rearrangement uses TRBV6-2 or TRBV6-3 and TRBJ2-3, with 7 bases lining up with TRBD2. The CDR3 extends over 15 amino acids. The V gene's germline CDR1 is MNHEY and CDR2 SVGEGT. V dropped 4 bases and J dropped 1; count of bases not matched to a gene: 5. DNA of the CDR3: TGTGCCAGCAGTTCCCAGCGGGACCGCACAGATACGCAGTATTTT. Translating it yields CASSSQRDRTDTQYF.

In its sample, this clonotype was seen many times. V and J are TRBV4-1 and TRBJ1-5; 9 bases match TRBD1. Germline loops: CDR1 MGHRA, CDR2 YSYEKL. This CDR3 is 14 amino acids long. The V and J ends lost 6 bases and 4 bases, in that order; junction bases with no gene match: 4. The CDR3 DNA follows: TGCGCCAGCAGGCAGACAGGGGGGAATCAGCCCCAGCATTTT. Protein: CASRQTGGNQPQHF.

This clonotype was recorded many times. This chain uses TRBV12-3 or TRBV12-4 with TRBJ2-2, with D tentatively TRBD1 or TRBD2 (5 bases each). The CDR3 consists of 13 residues. V was shortened by 8 bases and J by 6 bases, with 13 bases between the two germline ends. CDR3 sequence: CASGRGVAGELFF. The CDR3 DNA is TGTGCCAGCGGAAGAGGGGTGGCCGGGGAGCTGTTTTTT.

This clonotype was counted a few times. The chain combines TRBV12-3 or TRBV12-4 with TRBJ2-3; unclear D gene. V lost 5 bases to trimming and J lost 1 base, with 13 bases between them. The CDR3 sequence is 15 residues long. The CDR3 protein is CASSPQFSGTDTQYF. CDR3 bases: TGTGCCAGCAGTCCACAGTTTTCGGGCACAGATACGCAGTATTTT.

This clonotype was observed many times. The chain has TRBV7-2 and TRBJ2-1, with 7 bases lining up with TRBD1. This CDR3 comprises 15 residues. Germline V CDR1 and CDR2: SGHTA, FQGNSA. With 6 bases clipped from V and 9 bases from J, the junction kept 14 bases outside the gene matches. Here the CDR3 DNA reads TGTGCCAGCAGAGATCGACAGGGTGTCTTCGGTGAGCAGTTCTTC. Translated: CASRDRQGVFGEQFF.

This clonotype was observed at least ten times. This chain uses TRBV9 with TRBJ1-4, with 7 bases matching TRBD1. V dropped 3 bases and J dropped 10; count of bases not matched to a gene: 9. Germline loops: CDR1 SGDLS, CDR2 YYNGEE. The CDR3 is 14 residues long. In DNA form, the CDR3 reads TGTGCCAGCAGCGCGGGACAGCCAACCGGAAAACTGTTTTTT. Its translation is CASSAGQPTGKLFF.

The CDR3 region is CASSFDRTDTQYF. The DNA of the CDR3 is TGTGCCAGCAGCTTCGACCGCACAGATACGCAGTATTTT. The rearrangement joins TRBV7-3 to TRBJ2-3; D not resolved. The germline V gene encodes CDR1 SGHTA and CDR2 FQGTGA. Trimming cost V 3 bases and J 1 base, with 5 bases left between them. CDR3 length: 13 amino acids. Combining the CDR3 with reference TRBV7-3 and TRBJ2-3 gives the whole variable domain GAGVSQTPSNKVTEKGKYVELRCDPISGHTALYWYRQSLGQGPEFLIYFQGTGAADDSGLPNDRFFAVRPEGSVSTLKIQRTERGDSAVYLCASSFDRTDTQYFGPGTRLTVL.

This clonotype was observed many times. The rearrangement joins TRBV4-1 to TRBJ1-1; D unclear. CDR3 size: 14 residues. The V end was cut by 4 bases, the J end by 1 base, with 10 bases between. Germline assignment: CDR1 MGHRA and CDR2 YSYEKL. Written as DNA, the CDR3 is TGCGCCAGCAGCCCTAGGACCTGGAACACTGAAGCTTTCTTT. Translation: CASSPRTWNTEAFF.

This clonotype was seen many times. The rearrangement joins TRBV5-1 to TRBJ2-7, with D unresolved. Deletions cut 0 bases from V and 0 bases from J, with 7 bases between. The CDR3 loop spans 14 amino acids. Looked up from germline, CDR1 is SGHRS and CDR2 is YFSETQ. The CDR3 sequence: CASSLDPSSYEQYV. The CDR3 region has the DNA TGCGCCAGCAGCTTGGATCCGAGCTCCTACGAGCAGTACGTC.

This sequence joins TRBV10-3 and TRBJ2-5; possible D gene TRBD2, 7 bases. V was cut by 8 bases and J by 5 bases, with 12 bases left in between. In germline, CDR1 is ENHRY, CDR2 SYGVKD. The CDR3 spans 12 residues. CDR3 coding DNA: TGTGCCATCCGCGGGGGCCACGAGACCCAGTACTTC. It encodes CAIRGGHETQYF.

CDR3 sequence reads: CASSTRTSYEQYF. In DNA, the CDR3 is TGTGCCAGCAGCACACGGACCTCCTACGAGCAGTACTTC. The chain is built from TRBV7-8 and TRBJ2-7; no clear D. Between the trimmed V and J ends, which lost 5 bases and 0 bases, there was a span of 8 bases. Germline V gene sequence: CDR1 SGHVS, CDR2 FQNEAQ. This CDR3 comprises 13 residues.

In its sample, this clonotype was seen many times. The chain couples TRBV2 to TRBJ2-5, with 8 bases aligning to TRBD2. This CDR3 is 14 amino acids long. J gave up 1 base and V 6 bases, and 4 bases lay outside the gene matches. The germline V gene has CDR1 SNHLY and CDR2 FYNNEI. The CDR3 coding sequence is TGTGCCAGCAGCGTGAGCGGGAGCCAAGAGACCCAGTACTTC. Amino acid sequence: CASSVSGSQETQYF.